The T cell receptor (beta chain) described here comes from a study of technical replicates of blood from a handful of donors (dated by TCRdb to the late 2010s). About this clone: The clone's antigen remains unknown. It has no much larger one-base neighbor in the sample; base qualities were not kept.

Library construction relied on the immunoSEQ multiplex PCR assay. Sourced from immuneACCESS, this table was stored by TCRdb with only in-frame sequences that have V and J called. A share of the clones is absent; for the studies checked, an unresolved V gene accounts for under half, and the remainder has no known explanation. The sample profile shows roughly 97,000 clones; roughly 96% of them were found once. The top ten hold approximately 0.38% of the sample. V is reduced by 0 bases and J by 7 bases, leaving a spacing of 10 bases between them. The CDR3, from cysteine to phenylalanine, totals 14 residues. The read is trimmed to its CDR3 DNA, 42 bases read in frame from base 1. Via the germline V gene, CDR1 is ENHRY and CDR2 SYGVKD.

The sequence derives from a human donor in good health. The chain joins TRBV10-3 to TRBJ1-5; D gene: possibly TRBD1, on 6 matching bases. What was sequenced was T cells isolated from PBMCs. The nucleotide sequence is given as TGTGCCATCAGTGAGTCGGGGGCAGAGCAGCCCCAGCATTTT. Translated, this gives CAISESGAEQPQHF.